These 9 T cell receptor beta chains share one sample of origin, sequenced in a study of CD8 T cells in ankylosing spondylitis. MiXCR was run by TCRdb on the 5' RACE reads, yielding one entry per CDR3 protein. In the table there are about 130,000 distinct CDR3 sequences, around 10% of which are singletons. Sequencing was carried out using blood, either unsorted or a sorted T cell fraction (not recorded which). The receptors were sampled from a female donor with ankylosing spondylitis or in good health (not recorded which).

Ten or more counts support this clonotype. The rearrangement joins TRBV24-1 to TRBJ2-1; 9 nucleotides agree with TRBD2. Trimming at V came to 4 bases and at J to 6 bases, leaving 12 bases not matched to a gene. Germline CDR1 reads KGHDR; CDR2 reads SFDVKD. The CDR3 contains 17 residues. The CDR3 loop reads CATSESPFAGGLNEQFF. The DNA for the CDR3 is TGTGCCACCAGTGAATCCCCTTTCGCGGGAGGGCTCAATGAGCAGTTCTTC.

As to this clonotype: Being one base from a much bigger clone, this may be a read error. The chain couples TRBV12-3 or TRBV12-4 to TRBJ2-7; D could derive from TRBD1 or TRBD2 (5 bases each). Trimming took off 6 bases at V and 5 bases at J, with 5 bases between the two ends. This CDR3 comprises 10 residues. In DNA form, the CDR3 reads TGTGCCAGCAGGGGGGACGAGCAGTACTTC. Protein: CASRGDEQYF.

About this clonotype itself: Given a much more abundant clone one base away, this may be a read error. The chain recombines TRBV5-1 with TRBJ2-6; possibly TRBD1 for D (5 bases). CDR3 length equals 13 residues. Germline CDR1 SGHRS, CDR2 YFSETQ. This CDR3 is CASSLTGASVLTF. CDR3 coding DNA: TGCGCCAGCAGCTTAACTGGGGCCAGCGTCCTGACTTTC.

This clonotype was observed a few times. This sequence joins TRBV29-1 and TRBJ1-1; D call uncertain. The CDR3 is 11 residues long. Trimming removed 7 bases at V and 5 bases at J, with 11 bases between. Germline assignment: CDR1 SQVTM and CDR2 ANQGSEA. In DNA, the CDR3 is TGCAGCGCAAGACAACCTACTGAAGCTTTCTTT. The encoded protein is CSARQPTEAFF.

This chain uses TRBV20-1 with TRBJ2-5; tentative D call: TRBD1 (6 bases). Germline V gives CDR1 DFQATT, CDR2 SNEGSKA (reference sequence). Trimming shortened V by 4 bases and J by 5 bases, and 23 bases separated the two germline ends. The CDR3 length is 16 residues. The CDR3 sequence is CSATKPRQAREETQYF. The CDR3 nucleotides read TGCAGTGCTACGAAACCCAGACAGGCCCGCGAGGAGACCCAGTACTTC.

Ten or more counts support this clonotype. CDR3 protein: CASSEGTGTGEQYF. CDR3 coding DNA: TGTGCCAGCAGTGAAGGAACAGGGACGGGCGAGCAGTACTTC. This chain links TRBV2 with TRBJ2-7; maybe TRBD1 (6 bases). CDR1 is SNHLY, CDR2 FYNNEI, per germline. V gave up 1 base and J gave up 6 bases, with 13 bases separating them. The CDR3 extends over 14 amino acids.

This clonotype was recorded many times. This chain joins TRBV25-1 and TRBJ2-6, with D unclear. The CDR3 is 16 amino acids. Trimming pared 2 bases from V and 0 bases from J, leaving 8 bases between. Germline V gene lookup returns CDR1 MGHDK and CDR2 SYGVNS. The CDR3 protein is CASSELRYSGANVLTF. As DNA, the CDR3 is TGTGCCAGCAGTGAACTCCGTTACTCTGGGGCCAACGTCCTGACTTTC. Full variable domain (remainder filled in from reference TRBV25-1 and TRBJ2-6): EADIYQTPRYLVIGTGKKITLECSQTMGHDKMYWYQQDPGMELHLIHYSYGVNSTEKGDLSSESTVSRIRTEHFPLTLESARPSHTSQYLCASSELRYSGANVLTFGAGSRLTVL.

This clonotype was seen many times. The CDR3 is CASSRGDRAATEAFF. The DNA of the CDR3 is TGTGCCAGCAGCCGCGGGGACAGGGCTGCTACTGAAGCTTTCTTT. This rearrangement joins TRBV5-6 to TRBJ1-1, with 9 bases that match TRBD1. After removal of 4 bases from V and 5 bases from J, the junction contained 9 bases not matched to a gene. Per the germline V gene, CDR1 is SGHDT and CDR2 is YYEEEE. This CDR3 contains 15 residues.

This clonotype was counted many times. The chain has TRBV12-3 or TRBV12-4 and TRBJ2-3; TRBD2 aligns across 16 bases. The CDR3 length is 16 residues. Losses at the gene ends were 6 bases for V and 2 bases for J; bases not matched to a gene: 2. The CDR3 DNA is TGTGCCAGCAGAGGGACTAGCGGGGGGGCCACAGATACGCAGTATTTT. It is translated as CASRGTSGGATDTQYF.